A single T cell receptor (beta chain) is shown here with its context. What this receptor recognizes is not known. Within one base of it there is no much larger clone, and no base qualities were kept. Each collaborating institution followed its own protocols to collect whole blood in K2EDTA tubes. Collaborator samples were shipped for TCRbeta analysis as frozen whole blood, isolated PBMCs, or DNA extracted from either sample type. These data originate in a study of blood T cell repertoires in COVID-19 (dated by TCRdb to the early 2020s). Context from the whole study: Samples from collaborators originated in the United States, Italy and Spain and spanned both the acute and convalescent phases of COVID-19. The prospective study material was composed of cDNA or gDNA derived from T cells, B-cell-depleted T cells, or PBMCs. Deeply sampled blood TCRbeta repertoires from subjects exposed to, actively infected with, or recovered from COVID-19 were included in the dataset. The repertoires were released in a freely available public database meant as a resource for research on the immune response to SARS-CoV-2. The samples were drawn from two sources: the first 160 participants of the ongoing ImmuneRACE study, and approximately 1,300 subjects contributed by 6 global collaborators. A de-identified subject ID, COVID-19 status, age in years and sex were almost always included in the sample metadata. Where available, HLA class I and class II types were taken from metadata supplied by the sample provider and were not determined by assay-based typing. The research as a whole found: Clinical and demographic metadata were provided uncurated, with the amount varying by source and participant.

The immunoSEQ Assay, a bias-controlled multiplex PCR, was used to amplify TCRbeta CDR3 regions from genomic DNA. The published analysis was carried out like this. Nucleated cell counts per sample were estimated from amplification of reference gene primers within the assay. Sequence reads were collapsed and filtered to measure the absolute abundance of every unique TCRbeta CDR3 rearrangement. Productive Simpson clonality was computed per sample as the square root of Simpson's diversity index over productive rearrangements. Imported from immuneACCESS, the table was reduced by TCRdb to in-frame sequences with V and J called. These copies leave out some clones; in studies compared against another copy, an unresolved V gene accounts for under half, and the cause of the remainder is not known. V and J calls and clone size come straight from that table; D and trimming were deduced from the DNA. The sample yields around 63,000 clones; 86% were counted once. The ten biggest clones cover approximately 1.2% of the sample.

The CDR3 holds 14 amino acids from the cysteine to the phenylalanine. Here the CDR3 DNA is all that survives: 42 bases in frame from base 1. The germline V gene sets CDR1 to SGHVS and CDR2 to FQNEAQ. V is cut by 0 bases and J by 7 bases, and the space between the germline ends is 7 bases. The chain is assembled from TRBV7-8 and TRBJ1-6; possibly the D gene is TRBD1, per 6 matching bases. The receptor was derived from a woman of 80 years or more with acute or convalescent COVID-19. Sequencing used peripheral blood. The DNA sequence is given as TGTGCCAGCAGCTTAGCAGGGGGAAATTCACCCCTCCACTTT. This gives the protein CASSLAGGNSPLHF.